This T cell receptor beta chain was observed in a study of blood T cell repertoires in COVID-19. Study at large: PBMCs, B-cell-depleted T cells, or T cells were the source of the cDNA or gDNA that made up the material.

Authors' analysis steps: Amplification with reference gene primers provided the estimates of nucleated cell counts. Here immunoSEQ multiplex PCR was the method, and the copy in TCRdb shows in-frame clones only, minus some. V and J calls and clone size are copied from that table; D and trimming were computed from the DNA. The top ten hold over 10% of the sample, which has 70,000 to 80,000 clones, roughly nine tenths seen once. The J segment lost 0 bases and the V segment lost 7 bases, leaving 3 bases of the junction unmatched. The CDR3 is 15 amino acids. Sequencing was performed on peripheral blood. This TCR came from a woman aged 55-69 years with acute or convalescent COVID-19. V is TRBV23-1 and J is TRBJ1-5; 10 nucleotides match TRBD1. TRBV23-1 belongs to the ORF category, with a function that is uncertain. This CDR3 is CASTGTGASNQPQHF. The CDR3 nucleotides read TGCGCCAGCACCGGGACAGGGGCTAGCAATCAGCCCCAGCATTTT.